Listed below are T cell receptor beta chains from one sample, sequenced in a study of somatic mutations in cytotoxic T cells in rheumatoid arthritis. Here immunoSEQ multiplex PCR was the method, and the copy in TCRdb shows in-frame clones only, minus some. The sample has some 16,000 clones, roughly 80% seen once. Sample: CD8+ T cells sorted from blood. These receptor sequences come from an adult with rheumatoid arthritis. Each CDR3 is given with its conserved first and last residue. D genes are given only for firm matches. Expanded clones are given a class, and other clones once, few, many or no size at all.

j_call clone_size v_call cdr3_length d_call cdr3_aa cdr3_nt
TRBJ1-4 . TRBV10-2 14 . CASSERGANEKLFF TGCGCCAGCAGTGAAAGGGGTGCTAATGAAAAACTGTTTTTT
TRBJ2-1 . TRBV7-9 15 . CASSFRPDSYNEQFF TGTGCCAGCAGCTTTAGACCGGACTCCTACAATGAGCAGTTCTTC
TRBJ2-1 . TRBV7-9 16 . CASSPRGGSGYNEQFF TGTGCCAGCAGCCCCCGCGGTGGGTCGGGTTACAATGAGCAGTTCTTC
TRBJ1-4 . TRBV25-1 12 . CASSVQSEKLFF TGTGCCAGCAGTGTACAGAGTGAAAAACTGTTTTTT
TRBJ1-2 . TRBV5-8 15 . CASSFRGAGNYGYTF TGTGCCAGCAGCTTTCGTGGGGCTGGCAACTATGGCTACACCTTC
TRBJ2-3 . TRBV15 18 TRBD1 CATSKPRPSDRHTDTQYF TGTGCCACCAGCAAACCTAGGCCATCGGACAGGCACACAGATACGCAGTATTTT
TRBJ2-1 once TRBV6-6 15 TRBD1 CASSAGTGRHNEQFF TGTGCCAGCAGCGCAGGGACAGGAAGGCACAATGAGCAGTTCTTC
TRBJ1-2 . TRBV5-6 11 . CASSVTNGYTF TGTGCCAGCAGTGTTACTAATGGCTACACCTTC
TRBJ2-7 . TRBV9 14 TRBD1 CASSATGDGYEQYF TGTGCCAGCAGCGCAACAGGGGACGGTTACGAGCAGTACTTC
TRBJ1-2 . TRBV5-1 16 . CASSPVGGTSNYGYTF TGCGCCAGCAGCCCGGTAGGGGGGACCTCTAACTATGGCTACACCTTC
TRBJ1-5 once TRBV4-1 15 TRBD1 CASSRRDRENQPQHF TGCGCCAGCAGCCGGAGGGACAGGGAGAACCAGCCCCAGCATTTT
TRBJ2-3 large TRBV6-5 15 TRBD1 CASSSGTGATDTQYF TGTGCCAGCAGCTCCGGGACAGGGGCGACAGATACGCAGTATTTT
TRBJ2-5 . TRBV7-6 13 . CASSLAGSETQYF TGTGCCAGCAGCTTAGCAGGGTCAGAGACCCAGTACTTC
TRBJ1-1 once TRBV6-1 15 . CASSEAVFMNTEAFF TGTGCCAGCAGTGAAGCGGTCTTCATGAACACTGAAGCTTTCTTT
TRBJ1-4 . TRBV7-9 12 . CASSPIKEKLFF TGTGCCAGCAGCCCGATAAAGGAAAAACTGTTTTTT
TRBJ2-7 . TRBV11-2 15 . CASSLGTTFSYEQYF TGTGCCAGCAGCTTAGGGACAACGTTCTCCTACGAGCAGTACTTC
TRBJ1-4 . TRBV4-1 12 . CASNGLKEKLFF TGCGCCAGCAACGGACTAAAGGAAAAACTGTTTTTT
TRBJ2-7 once TRBV19 14 . CASSIGQLSYEQYF TGTGCCAGTAGTATCGGCCAGTTGAGCTACGAGCAGTACTTC
TRBJ1-4 . TRBV28 14 . CASSPPWDDEKLFF TGTGCCAGCAGTCCACCTTGGGACGATGAAAAACTGTTTTTT
TRBJ2-1 . TRBV13 16 . CASSQTGLSSYNEQFF TGTGCCAGCAGCCAGACCGGGCTTAGCTCCTACAATGAGCAGTTCTTC
TRBJ2-1 few TRBV4-1 17 TRBD2 CASSQVSSGGIYNEQFF TGCGCCAGCAGCCAAGTGTCTAGCGGGGGGATCTACAATGAGCAGTTCTTC
TRBJ1-1 medium-sized TRBV19 13 . CASSIGERGEAFF TGTGCCAGTAGTATAGGAGAGCGGGGTGAAGCTTTCTTT
TRBJ2-1 . TRBV4-1 15 TRBD2 CASSQAHGGALEQFF TGCGCCAGCAGCCAAGCACACGGGGGGGCCCTTGAGCAGTTCTTC
TRBJ2-3 . TRBV9 14 . CASSPPGPRDTQYF TGTGCCAGCAGCCCGCCTGGACCAAGGGATACGCAGTATTTT
TRBJ1-4 . TRBV9 15 . CASSPKGDSSEKLFF TGTGCCAGCAGCCCCAAAGGTGACAGTAGCGAAAAACTGTTTTTT
TRBJ2-7 . TRBV30 14 . CALDGFTARYEQYF TGTGCCCTGGACGGATTCACAGCTCGCTACGAGCAGTACTTC
TRBJ2-2 . TRBV4-1 16 TRBD1 CASSHVGTGGIGELFF TGCGCCAGCAGCCATGTGGGGACAGGGGGCATCGGGGAGCTGTTTTTT
TRBJ2-1 . TRBV4-1 16 TRBD1 CASRDRGPPSYNEQFF TGCGCCAGCAGAGACAGGGGGCCTCCTTCCTACAATGAGCAGTTCTTC